The clone carrying this T cell receptor beta chain was picked up a small number of times. The data were obtained in a study of blood T cell repertoires in COVID-19. Looking at the study overall: The United States, Italy and Spain provided the acute and convalescent COVID-19 samples.

In the study's own analysis: Amplification with reference gene primers provided the estimates of nucleated cell counts. Here immunoSEQ multiplex PCR was the method, and the copy in TCRdb shows in-frame clones only, minus some. V and J calls and clone size are given by that table; D and trimming were obtained from the DNA. The table lists 65,000 to 90,000 clones, 77% of them singletons. CDR3 length: 14 residues. V was clipped by 6 bases and J by 3 bases; unmatched bases: 8. From germline, CDR1 is MNHEY and CDR2 SVGAGI. Sequenced: peripheral blood. V and J are TRBV6-5 and TRBJ2-7, with 7 bases that match TRBD2. The sequence was collected from an older man with COVID-19, enrolled during active disease. The CDR3 protein is CASRPLAANYEQYF. The CDR3 bases are TGTGCCAGCAGGCCCCTAGCGGCTAACTACGAGCAGTACTTC.